A single sample is the source of the 30 T cell receptor beta chains below, sequenced in a study of T cell responses to AZD1222 COVID-19 vaccine. The data were produced by immunoSEQ multiplex PCR, yet TCRdb's version contains in-frame clones alone and is incomplete. The sample holds under 140,000 clones; more than 90% are singletons and the top ten take more than 2%. Sequences were derived from peripheral blood, sampled 28 days after the second AZD1222 dose. The receptors derive from an adult who received the AZD1222 COVID-19 vaccine.

V is TRBV9 and J is TRBJ1-1, with D perhaps matching TRBD1 (6 bases). The CDR3 runs to 14 residues. The ends were cut back, 4 bases at V and 1 base at J, with 11 bases in the middle. Germline V gene data show CDR1 as SGDLS and CDR2 as YYNGEE. CDR3 sequence reads: CASSYPDRNTEAFF. The CDR3 coding sequence is TGTGCCAGCAGCTACCCGGACAGGAACACTGAAGCTTTCTTT.

The V and J genes are TRBV2 and TRBJ2-5, with D possibly TRBD2 on 6 matching bases. CDR3 size: 14 residues. Trimming took off 8 bases at V and 1 base at J, with 14 bases between the two ends. Germline values: CDR1 SNHLY, CDR2 FYNNEI. DNA of the CDR3: TGTGCCAGCGGGGCGGGGAGACTCCAAGAGACCCAGTACTTC. Encoded protein: CASGAGRLQETQYF.

This sequence joins TRBV19 and TRBJ1-3, with D uncertain. CDR3 length: 16 amino acids. Germline-derived CDR1 and CDR2 are LNHDA and SQIVND (reference sequence). Trimming shortened V by 3 bases and J by 1 base, and 13 bases separated the two germline ends. The CDR3, as DNA: TGTGCCAGTAGTATGCCGGCAGGTTCATCTGGAAACACCATATATTTT. Translated, it gives CASSMPAGSSGNTIYF.

V usage is TRBV19 and J usage is TRBJ2-5; weak D call: TRBD2 (5 bases). Trimming shortened V by 3 bases and J by 4 bases, and 9 bases separated the two germline ends. The V gene's germline CDR1 is LNHDA and CDR2 SQIVND (reference sequence). The CDR3 is made up of 13 amino acids. Here the CDR3 DNA reads TGTGCCAGTAGTATCTCACGGGGAGAGACCCAGTACTTC. Translated: CASSISRGETQYF.

The chain uses TRBV6-5 and TRBJ1-2; 9 bases fit TRBD1. J lost 8 bases, V lost 6 bases, and 10 bases had no gene match. Germline assignment: CDR1 MNHEY and CDR2 SVGAGI. The length of the CDR3 is 14 residues. As DNA, the CDR3 is TGTGCCAGCAGGCAAACAGGGGGCGTTCAAGGCTACACCTTC. Translated, it gives CASRQTGGVQGYTF.

The chain links TRBV18 to TRBJ1-1; D is perhaps TRBD1 (5 bases). The germline gives CDR1 KGHSH, CDR2 LQKENI. The CDR3 contains 14 residues. The ends were cut back, 0 bases at V and 9 bases at J, with 14 bases in the middle. CDR3 region: CASSPPVGQPKAFF. For the CDR3, the DNA is TGTGCCAGCTCACCACCGGTAGGACAACCCAAAGCTTTCTTT.

V usage is TRBV9 and J usage is TRBJ1-2; D is perhaps TRBD1 (6 bases). Trimming left V 7 bases short and J 4 bases short, with 14 bases between. This CDR3 comprises 13 residues. The germline V gene has CDR1 SGDLS and CDR2 YYNGEE. The CDR3 sequence is CASRHRDSYGYTF. CDR3 nucleotides: TGTGCCAGCCGGCACAGGGACTCCTATGGCTACACCTTC.

The rearrangement joins TRBV5-8 to TRBJ2-2, with D maybe TRBD2 (6 bases). V was shortened by 4 bases and J by 1 base, with 11 bases between the two germline ends. Germline lookup yields CDR1 SGHTS and CDR2 YDEGEE. CDR3 length equals 15 residues. The DNA of the CDR3 is TGTGCCAGCAGCCGGGGGACGTTGAACACCGGGGAGCTGTTTTTT. The encoded protein is CASSRGTLNTGELFF.

The CDR3 DNA sequence: TGTGCCAGCAGCTTTTCTGACGCGGATACGCAGTATTTT. This encodes CASSFSDADTQYF. The chain couples TRBV5-5 to TRBJ2-3; D is undetermined. CDR1 is SGHKS, CDR2 YYEKEE, per germline (reference sequence). The V gene lost 2 bases and the J gene lost 6 bases, with 10 bases spanning the gap. This CDR3 comprises 13 residues. Full variable domain (missing parts from reference TRBV5-5 and TRBJ2-3): DAGVTQSPTHLIKTRGQQVTLRCSPISGHKSVSWYQQVLGQGPQFIFQYYEKEERGRGNFPDRFSARQFPNYSSELNVNALLLGDSALYLCASSFSDADTQYFGPGTRLTVL.

CDR3 region: CASSEIGQNNYGYTF. The CDR3, as DNA: TGTGCCAGCAGTGAAATAGGACAGAATAACTATGGCTACACCTTC. The rearrangement uses TRBV6-1 and TRBJ1-2, with a tentative D call TRBD1 (6 bases). This CDR3 region has 15 residues. The V end lost 2 bases, the J end lost 1 base, and 11 bases lay between the germline ends. Germline V gene sequence: CDR1 MNHNS, CDR2 SASEGT.

This chain connects TRBV7-9 to TRBJ1-1; 9 bases line up with TRBD1. The CDR3 extends over 15 amino acids. The trim removed 1 base at V and 2 bases at J, leaving 2 bases unmatched. CDR1 and CDR2 from the germline V gene are SEHNR and FQNEAQ (reference sequence). CDR3 sequence: CASSLGDRDNTEAFF. CDR3 sequence (DNA): TGTGCCAGCAGCTTAGGGGACAGGGACAACACTGAAGCTTTCTTT.

This chain links TRBV3-1 (or the pseudogene TRBV3-2) with TRBJ2-7, with 8 bases matching TRBD1. The CDR3 has 17 amino acids. Germline V gene sequence: CDR1 LGHDT, CDR2 YNNKEL (reference sequence). J gave up 2 bases and V 1 base, and 10 bases lay outside the gene matches. The CDR3 DNA sequence: TGTGCCAGCAGCCAAGTAATATCGGGACAGGTCACCTACGAGCAGTACTTC. Translating it yields CASSQVISGQVTYEQYF.

The CDR3 loop reads CARPFLAVKYYEQYF. The CDR3 DNA reads as TGCGCCAGGCCGTTTTTGGCAGTAAAATACTACGAGCAGTACTTC. The chain links TRBV5-1 to TRBJ2-7; D remains unclear. From germline, CDR1 is SGHRS and CDR2 YFSETQ. This CDR3 contains 15 residues. The V end was cut by 8 bases, the J end by 3 bases, with 21 bases between.

This chain connects TRBV28 to TRBJ2-3; a weak D match, TRBD2 (6 bases). V was clipped by 5 bases and J by 3 bases, with 15 bases between them. The length of the CDR3 is 15 residues. CDR1 and CDR2 from the germline V gene are MDHEN and SYDVKM. The CDR3, as DNA: TGTGCCAGCAGTACTCCCGGGCGGGGAACAGATACGCAGTATTTT. Protein: CASSTPGRGTDTQYF.

The chain joins TRBV5-1 to TRBJ2-1; D possibly corresponds to TRBD2 (6 bases). V was pared by 4 bases and J by 0 bases, with 11 bases between. Germline-derived CDR1 and CDR2 are SGHRS and YFSETQ. The CDR3 is 15 residues long. The chain's CDR3 is CASSTAGSSYNEQFF. CDR3 DNA: TGCGCCAGCAGCACGGCGGGGAGCTCCTACAATGAGCAGTTCTTC.

The rearrangement links TRBV18 to TRBJ2-5, with 12 bases that match TRBD2. There are 16 residues in the CDR3. V dropped 3 bases and J dropped 5; count of bases not matched to a gene: 7. Germline values: CDR1 KGHSH, CDR2 LQKENI. The DNA for the CDR3 is TGTGCCAGCTCACCCAGACTAGCGGGGGCCCAGGAGACCCAGTACTTC. This gives the protein CASSPRLAGAQETQYF.

This rearrangement joins TRBV3-1 (or the pseudogene TRBV3-2) to TRBJ2-7; 11 bases line up with TRBD1. Germline V gives CDR1 LGHDT, CDR2 YNNKEL (reference sequence). The CDR3 totals 15 residues. Germline trimming cut 1 base from V and 9 bases from J; bases unmatched to any gene: 8. The CDR3 nucleotides read TGTGCCAGCAGCCAAGGGGGACAGGGGGTTGGTCGGCAGTACTTC. Protein product: CASSQGGQGVGRQYF.

V usage is TRBV6-5 and J usage is TRBJ2-5, with D possibly TRBD2 on 6 matching bases. This CDR3 is 11 amino acids long. Trimming removed 6 bases from V and 4 bases from J, with 6 bases in between. The germline gives CDR1 MNHEY, CDR2 SVGAGI. CDR3 DNA sequence: TGTGCCAGCAGGGAGGGAGAGACCCAGTACTTC. As protein: CASREGETQYF.

This chain links TRBV6-2 or TRBV6-3 with TRBJ1-5; possibly TRBD1 for D (5 bases). Germline values: CDR1 MNHEY, CDR2 SVGEGT. The CDR3 covers 16 residues. The V gene lost 6 bases and the J gene lost 2 bases, with 17 bases spanning the gap. In nucleotides, the CDR3 is TGTGCCAGCAGCCCTTCGGTCGTGGGGGGCAATCAGCCCCAGCATTTT. Protein sequence: CASSPSVVGGNQPQHF.

This clone was seen a few times. The chain uses TRBV7-2 and TRBJ2-1; D not certain. The ends were cut back, 8 bases at V and 4 bases at J, with 6 bases in the middle. The CDR3 runs to 11 residues. The germline V gene has CDR1 SGHTA and CDR2 FQGNSA. The CDR3 bases are TGTGCCAGCGGTTGGTACAATGAGCAGTTCTTC. As protein: CASGWYNEQFF.

J is TRBJ2-7 and V is TRBV6-5, with D possibly being TRBD1 (5 bases). This CDR3 region has 14 residues. Looked up from germline, CDR1 is MNHEY and CDR2 is SVGAGI. V dropped 5 bases and J dropped 0 bases, with 11 bases sitting between them. The DNA of the CDR3 is TGTGCCAGCAGTCCTTACAGGAGCTCCTACGAGCAGTACTTC. It encodes CASSPYRSSYEQYF.

The chain combines TRBV3-1 (or the pseudogene TRBV3-2) with TRBJ2-3; 9 nucleotides match TRBD2. Germline-derived CDR1 and CDR2 are LGHDT and YNNKEL (reference sequence). V shed 3 bases and J 2 bases; nucleotides not matched to a gene: 9. The CDR3 has 17 amino acids. CDR3 coding DNA: TGTGCCAGCAGCCATACTACTAGCGGGCTCCCCACAGATACGCAGTATTTT. Translated, it gives CASSHTTSGLPTDTQYF.

The chain's CDR3 is CASNRRQGAGLGTDTQYF. The CDR3 DNA follows: TGTGCCAGTAACCGACGGCAGGGGGCGGGCCTGGGCACAGATACGCAGTATTTT. This chain links TRBV5-4 with TRBJ2-3; 8 nucleotides line up with TRBD1. V dropped 8 bases and J dropped 1; count of bases not matched to a gene: 18. This CDR3 has 18 residues. Germline lookup yields CDR1 SGHNT and CDR2 YYREEE (reference sequence).

The chain has TRBV9 and TRBJ2-2; D call uncertain. The CDR3 extends over 13 amino acids. Per germline, CDR1 SGDLS and CDR2 YYNGEE. V was trimmed by 0 bases and J by 6 bases, leaving 6 bases between them. The CDR3 DNA reads TGTGCCAGCAGCGTAGTGTTATCCGGGGAGCTGTTTTTT. It yields the protein CASSVVLSGELFF. Full variable domain (missing parts from reference TRBV9 and TRBJ2-2): DSGVTQTPKHLITATGQRVTLRCSPRSGDLSVYWYQQSLDQGLQFLIQYYNGEERAKGNILERFSAQQFPDLHSELNLSSLELGDSALYFCASSVVLSGELFFGEGSRLTVL.

V usage is TRBV4-2 and J usage is TRBJ1-2; D unclear. Germline CDR1 LGHNA, CDR2 YNFKEQ. The CDR3 covers 15 residues. Trimming removed 4 bases from V and 0 bases from J, with 12 bases in between. CDR3 nucleotide sequence: TGTGCCAGCAGCCTGGGTCGGCCGGCTAACTATGGCTACACCTTC. Its protein product is CASSLGRPANYGYTF.

The chain has TRBV6-1 and TRBJ1-1; D might be TRBD1 (5 bases). Germline V CDR1 and CDR2: MNHNS, SASEGT. The CDR3 runs to 14 residues. Trimming took 6 bases from V and 4 from J, leaving 15 bases between them. For the CDR3, the DNA is TGTGCCAGCAGACTCCCGGGGGGGGGCACTGAAGCTTTCTTT. Protein: CASRLPGGGTEAFF.

The chain links TRBV5-1 to TRBJ2-7; 11 bases fit TRBD2. In germline, CDR1 is SGHRS, CDR2 YFSETQ. The ends lost 4 bases at V and 4 bases at J; junction bases unmatched: 10. The CDR3 spans 16 residues. DNA of the CDR3: TGCGCCAGCAGCCCGAATTATCTAGCGGGGGGTTACGAGCAGTACTTC. This codes for CASSPNYLAGGYEQYF.

The rearrangement joins TRBV19 to TRBJ2-7; 8 nucleotides line up with TRBD1. Trimming removed 4 bases from V and 9 bases from J; junction bases left unmatched: 11. The germline V gene encodes CDR1 LNHDA and CDR2 SQIVND (reference sequence). The CDR3 sequence is 14 residues long. The CDR3 loop reads CASSRGQELRGQYF. Here the CDR3 DNA reads TGTGCCAGTAGTAGGGGACAGGAACTCCGTGGGCAGTACTTC.

CDR3 loop: CASSQPGLLPEQYF. CDR3 bases: TGTGCCAGCAGTCAGCCGGGACTCCTCCCCGAGCAGTACTTC. The chain couples TRBV27 to TRBJ2-7; weak D call: TRBD2 (6 bases). The germline CDR1 and CDR2 sequences are MNHEY and SMNVEV (reference sequence). This CDR3 region has 14 residues. Trimming took 5 bases from V and 6 from J, leaving 17 bases between them.

The chain employs TRBV4-3 and TRBJ2-1; D is possibly TRBD1 or TRBD2 (6 bases each). The germline V gene encodes CDR1 LGHNA and CDR2 YSLEER. There are 16 residues in the CDR3. Trimming left V 5 bases short and J 2 bases short, with 16 bases between. The CDR3 loop is CASSARTGGTYNEQFF. CDR3 coding DNA: TGCGCCAGCAGCGCTCGGACCGGGGGCACCTACAATGAGCAGTTCTTC.